These T cell receptor beta chains were read from a single sample in a study of blood T cells in healthy people across ages. One entry per CDR3 protein, called by TCRdb with MiXCR from the 5' RACE reads. The data hold 1 million to 1.2 million distinct CDR3 sequences, with more than 30% observed a single time. Sequencing input: blood. These TCRs come from a man between 18 and 35 years old in good health. Each CDR3 is given without its conserved first and last residue. D genes are given only for firm matches.

v_gene	d_gene	j_gene	CDR3aa
TRBV7-9	.	TRBJ1-5	ASSLKGIGQPQH
TRBV25-1	.	TRBJ1-1	ASLSPWGTEAF
TRBV6-1	.	TRBJ1-5	ASSELLWRTPNQPQH
TRBV9	TRBD2	TRBJ2-1	ASSVGGGYNEQF
TRBV6-2/TRBV6-3	.	TRBJ2-2	ASRERGTYTGELF
TRBV20-1	.	TRBJ1-6	SARVEGGSSPLH
TRBV27	.	TRBJ2-7	ASSRDGYEQY
TRBV5-5	.	TRBJ2-3	ASSLPPTITSTDTQY
TRBV7-9	.	TRBJ1-2	ASSLDEGGHYGYT
TRBV30	.	TRBJ1-2	AGSTVNYGYT
TRBV20-1	TRBD2	TRBJ2-5	SAQGLAGDQETQY
TRBV24-1	.	TRBJ2-1	ATSDFRNEQF
TRBV4-1	TRBD1	TRBJ2-1	ASSQRGTGGMDEQF
TRBV20-1	TRBD1	TRBJ1-3	SARVAGGRSGNTIY
TRBV28	.	TRBJ2-7	ASSKILPPYEGY
TRBV10-3	TRBD1	TRBJ2-3	AIGRDSSTDTQY